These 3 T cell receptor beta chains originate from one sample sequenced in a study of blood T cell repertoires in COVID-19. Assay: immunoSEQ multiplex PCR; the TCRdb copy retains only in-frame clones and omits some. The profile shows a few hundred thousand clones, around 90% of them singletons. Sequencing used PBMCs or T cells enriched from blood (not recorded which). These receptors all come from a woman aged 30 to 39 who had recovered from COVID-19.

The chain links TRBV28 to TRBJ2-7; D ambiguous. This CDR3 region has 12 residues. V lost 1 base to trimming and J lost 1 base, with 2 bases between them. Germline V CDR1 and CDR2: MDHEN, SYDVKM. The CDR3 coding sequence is TGTGCCAGCAGTTTATCGTCCTACGAGCAGTACTTC. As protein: CASSLSSYEQYF.

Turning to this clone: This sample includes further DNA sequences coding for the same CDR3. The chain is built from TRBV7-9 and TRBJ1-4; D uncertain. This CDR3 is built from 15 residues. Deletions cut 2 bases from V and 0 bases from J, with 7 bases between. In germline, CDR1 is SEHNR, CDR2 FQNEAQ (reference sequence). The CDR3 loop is CASSLPGSTNEKLFF. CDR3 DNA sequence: TGTGCCAGCAGCTTACCCGGGTCAACTAATGAAAAACTGTTTTTT.

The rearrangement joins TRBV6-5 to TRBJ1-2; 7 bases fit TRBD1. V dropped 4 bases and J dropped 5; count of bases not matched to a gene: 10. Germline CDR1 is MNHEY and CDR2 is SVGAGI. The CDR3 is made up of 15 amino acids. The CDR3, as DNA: TGTGCCAGCAGTTCACCGGGACAGAACTCTTATGGCTACACCTTC. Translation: CASSSPGQNSYGYTF.